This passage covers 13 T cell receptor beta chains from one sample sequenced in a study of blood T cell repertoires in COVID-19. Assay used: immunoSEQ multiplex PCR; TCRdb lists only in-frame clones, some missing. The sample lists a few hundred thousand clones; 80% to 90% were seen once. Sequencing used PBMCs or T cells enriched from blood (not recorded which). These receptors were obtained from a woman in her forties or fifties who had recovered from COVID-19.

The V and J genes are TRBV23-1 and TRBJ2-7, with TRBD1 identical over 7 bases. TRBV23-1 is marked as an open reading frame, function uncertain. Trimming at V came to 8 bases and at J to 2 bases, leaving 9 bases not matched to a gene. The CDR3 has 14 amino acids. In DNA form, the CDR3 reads TGCGCCAGCCCCAAAAACAGGGGAACCTACGAGCAGTACTTC. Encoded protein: CASPKNRGTYEQYF.

The CDR3 bases are TGTGCCAGCAAAAGGGACAGAACCTACGAGCAGTACTTC. Translating gives CASKRDRTYEQYF. The chain employs TRBV12-3 or TRBV12-4 and TRBJ2-7, with TRBD1 matching 7 bases. This CDR3 has 13 amino acids. Unmatched junction bases numbered 5, after V lost 7 bases and J lost 2 bases.

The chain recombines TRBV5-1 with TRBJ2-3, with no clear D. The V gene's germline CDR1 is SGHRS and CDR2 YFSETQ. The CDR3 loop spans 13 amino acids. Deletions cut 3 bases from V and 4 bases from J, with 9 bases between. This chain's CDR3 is CASSSQSPDTQYF. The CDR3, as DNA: TGCGCCAGCAGCTCCCAGTCCCCAGATACGCAGTATTTT.

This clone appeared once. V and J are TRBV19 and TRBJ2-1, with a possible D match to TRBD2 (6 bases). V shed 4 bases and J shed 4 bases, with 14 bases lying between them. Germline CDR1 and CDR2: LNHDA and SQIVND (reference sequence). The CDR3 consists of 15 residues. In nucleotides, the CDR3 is TGTGCCAGTAGTAGCCCCTGGGGGGTGTACAATGAGCAGTTCTTC. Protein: CASSSPWGVYNEQFF.

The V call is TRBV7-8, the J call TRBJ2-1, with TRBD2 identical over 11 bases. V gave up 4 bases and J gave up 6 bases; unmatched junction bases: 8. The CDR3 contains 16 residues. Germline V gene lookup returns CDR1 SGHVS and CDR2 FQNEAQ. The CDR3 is CASSSDLAGGSNEQFF. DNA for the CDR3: TGTGCCAGCAGCTCTGATCTAGCGGGAGGATCCAATGAGCAGTTCTTC.

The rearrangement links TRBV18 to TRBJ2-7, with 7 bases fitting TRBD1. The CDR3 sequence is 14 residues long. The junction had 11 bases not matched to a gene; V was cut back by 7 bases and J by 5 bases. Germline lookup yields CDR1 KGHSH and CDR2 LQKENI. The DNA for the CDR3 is TGTGCCAGCTTACCGGACAGGTTGAATGACGAGCAGTACTTC. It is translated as CASLPDRLNDEQYF.

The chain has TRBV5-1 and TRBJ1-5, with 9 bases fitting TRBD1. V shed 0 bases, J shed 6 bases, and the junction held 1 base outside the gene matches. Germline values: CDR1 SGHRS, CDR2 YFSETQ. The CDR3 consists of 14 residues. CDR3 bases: TGCGCCAGCAGCTTGGAGGGACAGGGTCAGCCCCAGCATTTT. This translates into CASSLEGQGQPQHF. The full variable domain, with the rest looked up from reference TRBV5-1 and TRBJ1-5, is KAGVTQTPRYLIKTRGQQVTLSCSPISGHRSVSWYQQTPGQGLQFLFEYFSETQRNKGNFPGRFSGRQFSNSRSEMNVSTLELGDSALYLCASSLEGQGQPQHFGDGTRLSIL.

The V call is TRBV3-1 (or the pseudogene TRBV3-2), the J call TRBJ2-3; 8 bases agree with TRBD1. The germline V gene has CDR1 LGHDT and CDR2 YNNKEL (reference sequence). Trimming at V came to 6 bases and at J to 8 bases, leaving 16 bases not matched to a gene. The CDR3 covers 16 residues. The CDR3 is CASRLGTGPPHGTQYF. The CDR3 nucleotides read TGTGCCAGCAGACTCGGGACAGGCCCACCCCACGGTACGCAGTATTTT.

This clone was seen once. CDR3 protein: CASSDSIIRSEQFF. The CDR3 nucleotides are TGTGCCAGCAGTGACTCAATTATTAGAAGCGAGCAGTTCTTC. The chain is built from TRBV6-4 and TRBJ2-1; D is undetermined. Germline lookup yields CDR1 MRHNA and CDR2 SNTAGT. V was cut by 0 bases and J by 10 bases, with 13 bases left in between. This CDR3 has 14 amino acids.

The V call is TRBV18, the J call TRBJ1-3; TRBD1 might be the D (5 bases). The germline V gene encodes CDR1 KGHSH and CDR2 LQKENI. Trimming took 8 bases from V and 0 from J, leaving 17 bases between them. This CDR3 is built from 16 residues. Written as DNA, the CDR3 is TGTGCCAGCCCCGCCACAGGAGTTAACTCTGGAAACACCATATATTTT. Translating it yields CASPATGVNSGNTIYF.

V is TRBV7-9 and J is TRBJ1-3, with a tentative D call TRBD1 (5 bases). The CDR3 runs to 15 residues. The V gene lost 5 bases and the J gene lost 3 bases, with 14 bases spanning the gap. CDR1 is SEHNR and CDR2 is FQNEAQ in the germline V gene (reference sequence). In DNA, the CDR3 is TGTGCCAGCAGCCCCGGCAGGGTAGGTGGAAACACCATATATTTT. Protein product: CASSPGRVGGNTIYF.

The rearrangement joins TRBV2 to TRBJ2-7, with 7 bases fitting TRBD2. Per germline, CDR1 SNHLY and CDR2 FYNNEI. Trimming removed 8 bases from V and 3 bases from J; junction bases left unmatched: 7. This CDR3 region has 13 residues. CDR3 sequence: CASGRESLYEQYF. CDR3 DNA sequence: TGTGCCAGCGGGCGGGAGTCCCTCTACGAGCAGTACTTC.

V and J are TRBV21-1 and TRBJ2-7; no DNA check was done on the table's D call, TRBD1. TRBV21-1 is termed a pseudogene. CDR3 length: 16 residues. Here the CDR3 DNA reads TGTGCCAGCAGCAAAGAATTAGTGGCAGGCCCCTACGAGCAGTACTTC. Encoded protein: CASSKELVAGPYEQYF.